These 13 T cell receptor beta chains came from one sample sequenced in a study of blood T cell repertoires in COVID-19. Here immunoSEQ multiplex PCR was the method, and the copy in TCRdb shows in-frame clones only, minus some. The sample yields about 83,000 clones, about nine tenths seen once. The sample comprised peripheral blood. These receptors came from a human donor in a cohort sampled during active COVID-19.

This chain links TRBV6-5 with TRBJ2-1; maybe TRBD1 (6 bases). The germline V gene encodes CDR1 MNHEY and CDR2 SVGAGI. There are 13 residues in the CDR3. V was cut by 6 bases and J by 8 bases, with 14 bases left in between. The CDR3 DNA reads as TGTGCCAGCAGGAAGACAGGAGGCGATGAGCAGTTCTTC. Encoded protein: CASRKTGGDEQFF.

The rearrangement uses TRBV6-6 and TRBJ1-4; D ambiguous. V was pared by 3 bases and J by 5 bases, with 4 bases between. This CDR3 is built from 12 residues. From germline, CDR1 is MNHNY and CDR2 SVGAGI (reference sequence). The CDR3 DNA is TGTGCCAGCAGTTATATCAATGAAAAACTGTTTTTT. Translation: CASSYINEKLFF.

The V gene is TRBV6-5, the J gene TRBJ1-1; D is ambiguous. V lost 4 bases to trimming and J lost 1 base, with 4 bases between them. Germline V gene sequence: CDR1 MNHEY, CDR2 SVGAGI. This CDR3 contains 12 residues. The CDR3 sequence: CASSSRNTEAFF. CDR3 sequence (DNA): TGTGCCAGCAGTTCCAGGAACACTGAAGCTTTCTTT.

CDR3 region: CASSGMPGGYNEQFF. DNA for the CDR3: TGTGCCAGCAGCGGGATGCCGGGAGGGTACAATGAGCAGTTCTTC. The chain carries TRBV9 and TRBJ2-1; TRBD2 matches 8 bases. The V segment lost 3 bases and the J segment 4 bases; nucleotides outside the gene matches: 6. CDR3 length equals 15 residues. Germline V lookup: CDR1 SGDLS, CDR2 YYNGEE.

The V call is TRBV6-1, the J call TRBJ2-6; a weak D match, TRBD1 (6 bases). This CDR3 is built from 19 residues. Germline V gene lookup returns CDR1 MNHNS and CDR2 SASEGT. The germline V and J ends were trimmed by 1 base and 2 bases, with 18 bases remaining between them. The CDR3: CASSEVGWKYRAGANVLTF. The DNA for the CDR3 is TGTGCCAGCAGTGAAGTTGGGTGGAAATACAGGGCTGGGGCCAACGTCCTGACTTTC.

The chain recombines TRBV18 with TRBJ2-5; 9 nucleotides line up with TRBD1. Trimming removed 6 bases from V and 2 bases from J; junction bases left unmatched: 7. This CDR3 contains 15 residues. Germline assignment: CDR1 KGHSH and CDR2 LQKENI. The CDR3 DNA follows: TGTGCCAGCTCTCCCGGGACAGGGTGGCAAGAGACCCAGTACTTC. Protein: CASSPGTGWQETQYF.

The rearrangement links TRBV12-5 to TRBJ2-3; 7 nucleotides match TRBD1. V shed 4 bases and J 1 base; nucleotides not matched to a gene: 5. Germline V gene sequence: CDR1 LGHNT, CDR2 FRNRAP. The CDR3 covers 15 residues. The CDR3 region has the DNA TGTGCTAGTGGTTCCTCCGGACAGGGCACAGATACGCAGTATTTT. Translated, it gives CASGSSGQGTDTQYF.

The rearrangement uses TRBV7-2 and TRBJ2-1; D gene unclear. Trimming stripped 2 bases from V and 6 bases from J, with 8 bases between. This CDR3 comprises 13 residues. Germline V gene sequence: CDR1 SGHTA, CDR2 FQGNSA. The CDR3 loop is CASSLQNLNEQFF. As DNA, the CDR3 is TGTGCCAGCAGCTTACAGAATCTCAATGAGCAGTTCTTC.

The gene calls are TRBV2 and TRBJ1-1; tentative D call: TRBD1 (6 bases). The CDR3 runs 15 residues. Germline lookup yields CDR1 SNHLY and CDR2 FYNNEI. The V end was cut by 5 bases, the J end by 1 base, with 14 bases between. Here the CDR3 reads CASSPGAPENTEAFF. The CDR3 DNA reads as TGTGCCAGCAGTCCAGGGGCCCCTGAGAACACTGAAGCTTTCTTT.

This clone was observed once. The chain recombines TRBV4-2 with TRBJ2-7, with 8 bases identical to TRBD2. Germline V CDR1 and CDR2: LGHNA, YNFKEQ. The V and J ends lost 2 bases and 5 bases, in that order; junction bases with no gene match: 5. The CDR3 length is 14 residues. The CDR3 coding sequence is TGTGCCAGCAGCCAAAGCGGGAGCACCAACGAGCAGTACTTC. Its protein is CASSQSGSTNEQYF.

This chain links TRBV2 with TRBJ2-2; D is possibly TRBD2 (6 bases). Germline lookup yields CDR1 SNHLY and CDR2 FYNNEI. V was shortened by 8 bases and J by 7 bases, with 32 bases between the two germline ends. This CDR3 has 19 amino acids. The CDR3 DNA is TGTGCCAGCGTCGAAAGCCAATCCCGGGACGGGGGTTGGGGCGGGGAGCTGTTTTTT. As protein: CASVESQSRDGGWGGELFF.

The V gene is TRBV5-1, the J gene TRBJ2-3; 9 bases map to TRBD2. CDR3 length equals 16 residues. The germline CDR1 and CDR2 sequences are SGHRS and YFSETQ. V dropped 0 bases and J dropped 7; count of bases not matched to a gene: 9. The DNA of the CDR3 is TGCGCCAGCAGCTTGGGGGGTAGCGGGAGTTTTAATACGCAGTATTTT. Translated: CASSLGGSGSFNTQYF.

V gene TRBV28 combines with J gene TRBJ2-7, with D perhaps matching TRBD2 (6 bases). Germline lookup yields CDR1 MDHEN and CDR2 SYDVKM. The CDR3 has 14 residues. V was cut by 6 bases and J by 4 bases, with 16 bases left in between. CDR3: CASSGGNLLYEQYF. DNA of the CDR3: TGTGCCAGCAGCGGGGGAAACCTTTTATACGAGCAGTACTTC. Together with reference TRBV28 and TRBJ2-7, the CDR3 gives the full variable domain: DVKVTQSSRYLVKRTGEKVFLECVQDMDHENMFWYRQDPGLGLRLIYFSYDVKMKEKGDIPEGYSVSREKKERFSLILESASTNQTSMYLCASSGGNLLYEQYFGPGTRLTVT.